This T cell receptor beta chain was obtained from a study of cytomegalovirus exposure and HLA in healthy donors. Study findings and constraints: The authors judged a highly shared variant cluster likely a sequencing artifact.

A note on this clone: Antigen specificity is unknown.

The PCR ran on 60 Vbeta and 13 Jbeta primers. Clones were sequenced by immunoSEQ multiplex PCR, and TCRdb holds only the in-frame ones, with some missing. The sample holds roughly 280,000 clones; about 75% are singletons and the top ten take approximately 2.3%. The CDR3 extends over 15 amino acids. Per the germline V gene, CDR1 is MNHNS and CDR2 is SASEGT. The V segment lost 1 base and the J segment 4 bases; nucleotides outside the gene matches: 4. The TCR was taken from a female donor in good health and CMV-seronegative. The V and J genes are TRBV6-1 and TRBJ2-1, with 7 nucleotides matching TRBD2. What was sequenced was PBMCs. CDR3 loop: CASSEGLAEYNEQFF. The CDR3 DNA sequence: TGTGCCAGCAGTGAAGGGCTAGCGGAGTACAATGAGCAGTTCTTC.